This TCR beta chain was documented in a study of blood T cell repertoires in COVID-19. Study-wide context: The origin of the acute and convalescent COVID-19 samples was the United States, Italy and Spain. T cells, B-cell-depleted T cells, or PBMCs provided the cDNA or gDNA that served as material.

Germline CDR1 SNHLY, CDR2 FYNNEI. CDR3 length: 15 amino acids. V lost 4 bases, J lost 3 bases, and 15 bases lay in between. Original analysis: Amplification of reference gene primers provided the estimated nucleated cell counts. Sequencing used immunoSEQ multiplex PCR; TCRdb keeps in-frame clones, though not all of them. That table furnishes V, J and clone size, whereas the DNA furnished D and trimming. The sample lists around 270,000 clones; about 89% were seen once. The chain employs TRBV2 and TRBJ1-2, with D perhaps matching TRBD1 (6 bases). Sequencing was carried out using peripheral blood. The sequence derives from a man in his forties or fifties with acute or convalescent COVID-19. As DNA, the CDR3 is TGTGCCAGCAGTGGTGGCAGGGGCTTATACTATGGCTACACCTTC. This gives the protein CASSGGRGLYYGYTF. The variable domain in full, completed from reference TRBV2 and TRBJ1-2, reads EPEVTQTPSHQVTQMGQEVILRCVPISNHLYFYWYRQILGQKVEFLVSFYNNEISEKSEIFDDQFSVERPDGSNFTLKIRSTKLEDSAMYFCASSGGRGLYYGYTFGSGTRLTVV.